The 3 T cell receptor beta chains reported below all come from one sample, sequenced in a study of response to subunit inactivated influenza vaccine. TCRdb re-called the RT-PCR reads with MiXCR, one entry per CDR3 protein. Here the sample spans 400,000 to 650,000 distinct CDR3 sequences, around 7.7% being singletons. The sequences come from PBMCs from blood, collected around 25 months after vaccination. These receptors originate from a man aged 45 to 75 who received an inactivated influenza vaccine.

This clonotype was seen ten or more times. The rearrangement links TRBV4-1 to TRBJ1-4, with TRBD1 as a possible D gene (5 bases). Trimming took off 0 bases at V and 11 bases at J, with 10 bases between the two ends. Per the germline V gene, CDR1 is MGHRA and CDR2 is YSYEKL. The CDR3 is 13 residues long. The CDR3 DNA follows: TGCGCCAGCAGCCAAGAAGGGGTCACGAAACTGTTTTTT. Translation gives CASSQEGVTKLFF.

This chain connects TRBV5-1 to TRBJ2-2; 11 bases match TRBD2. The V segment lost 0 bases and the J segment 5 bases; nucleotides outside the gene matches: 6. Germline V gene sequence: CDR1 SGHRS, CDR2 YFSETQ. The CDR3 has 17 amino acids. The CDR3 is CASSLATRTSGTGELFF. The CDR3 DNA sequence: TGCGCCAGCAGCTTGGCTACCCGGACTAGCGGGACCGGGGAGCTGTTTTTT. Using reference TRBV5-1 and TRBJ2-2 for the parts outside the CDR3, the full variable domain is KAGVTQTPRYLIKTRGQQVTLSCSPISGHRSVSWYQQTPGQGLQFLFEYFSETQRNKGNFPGRFSGRQFSNSRSEMNVSTLELGDSALYLCASSLATRTSGTGELFFGEGSRLTVL.

This clonotype has at least ten counts. J is TRBJ2-1 and V is TRBV3-1; D gene ambiguous. Germline CDR1 is LGHDT and CDR2 is YNNKEL (reference sequence). The CDR3 covers 14 residues. With 1 base removed from V and 3 bases from J, the gap between germline ends came to 7 bases. In DNA, the CDR3 is TGTGCCAGCAGCCAAGTTAACGGCTACAATGAGCAGTTCTTC. This sequence encodes CASSQVNGYNEQFF.